This passage covers 21 T cell receptor beta chains from one sample sequenced in a study of blood T cells in healthy people across ages. A J-beta primer mix and a sample-barcoded 5' primer were used in a second PCR of about 7 to 12 cycles. TCRdb analysed the 5' RACE reads with MiXCR anew, one entry per CDR3 protein. The table has 1.5 million to 2 million distinct CDR3 sequences, 49% seen once. Sequencing was carried out using blood. The source of these receptors is a woman aged 40-49 years in good health.

The chain uses TRBV7-2 and TRBJ2-5; TRBD2 aligns across 8 bases. Unmatched junction bases numbered 7, after V lost 0 bases and J lost 7 bases. The CDR3 is 15 residues long. Germline-derived CDR1 and CDR2 are SGHTA and FQGNSA. The CDR3 bases are TGTGCCAGCAGCTTAGCTATTGGGACTAGGCGGACCCAGTACTTC. It is translated as CASSLAIGTRRTQYF.

V is TRBV6-2 or TRBV6-3 and J is TRBJ2-7, with D unresolved. The DNA end lines up better with TRBJ2-5; the J call may be wrong. The germline V gene has CDR1 MNHEY and CDR2 SVGEGT. The CDR3 has 14 amino acids. The CDR3 nucleotides are TGTGCCAGCAACGGTGCTCCGGGCGGAGAGACCCAGTACTTC. As protein: CASNGAPGGETQYF.

This clonotype has a handful of counts. The chain employs TRBV9 and TRBJ2-7; 7 positions agree with TRBD1. Trimming took 2 bases from V and 3 from J; bases not matched to a gene: 11. Germline V lookup: CDR1 SGDLS, CDR2 YYNGEE. The CDR3 sequence is 16 residues long. The CDR3 DNA is TGTGCCAGCAGCGTCACCACAGGGGACGCTAACTACGAGCAGTACTTC. Its translation is CASSVTTGDANYEQYF.

Concerning this clonotype: Germline is not matched at one junction end, which may reflect a read error. This chain uses TRBV7-9 with TRBJ2-7; D call uncertain. Germline CDR1 SEHNR, CDR2 FQNEAQ (reference sequence). This CDR3 has 11 amino acids. This CDR3 is CTSSQGSEQYF. CDR3 nucleotides: TGTACCAGCAGCCAAGGATCAGAGCAGTACTTC.

The chain recombines TRBV9 with TRBJ2-3; D is unresolved. Germline V lookup: CDR1 SGDLS, CDR2 YYNGEE. With 2 bases removed from V and 6 bases from J, the gap between germline ends came to 13 bases. The CDR3 totals 14 residues. The chain's CDR3 is CASSVSSVGDTQYF. As DNA, the CDR3 is TGTGCCAGCAGCGTTAGTTCTGTCGGGGATACGCAGTATTTT.

The chain links TRBV15 to TRBJ2-1, with D possibly being TRBD2 (6 bases). The CDR3 has 17 residues. The V end was cut by 2 bases, the J end by 8 bases, with 22 bases between. The germline CDR1 and CDR2 sequences are LNHNV and YYDKDF (reference sequence). Here the CDR3 reads CATSRSIGGTFIDEQFF. Written as DNA, the CDR3 is TGTGCCACCAGCAGATCAATCGGCGGGACTTTCATCGATGAGCAGTTCTTC.

This rearrangement joins TRBV6-5 to TRBJ2-5; possibly TRBD2 for D (5 bases). Germline V gene data show CDR1 as MNHEY and CDR2 as SVGAGI. CDR3 length: 13 amino acids. With 10 bases removed from V and 4 bases from J, the gap between germline ends came to 16 bases. This CDR3 reads CATLGGGGETQYF. Here the CDR3 DNA reads TGTGCCACCCTCGGAGGAGGAGGAGAGACCCAGTACTTC.

V gene TRBV20-1 combines with J gene TRBJ1-2; 9 bases are shared with TRBD1. The CDR3 consists of 19 residues. After removal of 0 bases from V and 1 base from J, the junction contained 15 bases not matched to a gene. The germline V gene encodes CDR1 DFQATT and CDR2 SNEGSKA (reference sequence). The CDR3: CSARDLRDRAGGVNYGYTF. DNA for the CDR3: TGCAGTGCTAGAGATCTTAGGGACAGGGCGGGGGGGGTTAACTATGGCTACACCTTC.

The chain is built from TRBV20-1 and TRBJ2-4, with D uncertain. Germline-derived CDR1 and CDR2 are DFQATT and SNEGSKA (reference sequence). The CDR3 is 15 residues long. V lost 0 bases, J lost 7 bases, and 16 bases lay in between. CDR3 loop: CSARESILKANIQYF. The CDR3, as DNA: TGCAGTGCTAGAGAGTCGATCCTAAAGGCGAACATTCAGTACTTC.

The chain recombines TRBV4-1 with TRBJ2-4; TRBD1 matches at 8 bases. The end of the DNA aligns better with TRBJ2-5, so the J call may be wrong. The CDR3 sequence is 16 residues long. CDR1 and CDR2 from the germline V gene are MGHRA and YSYEKL. CDR3 protein: CASSQDQGALGETQYF. The CDR3 DNA sequence: TGCGCCAGCAGCCAAGACCAGGGGGCTTTAGGGGAGACCCAGTACTTC.

The chain employs TRBV4-3 and TRBJ2-3; D may be TRBD2 (5 bases). V was clipped by 3 bases and J by 2 bases, with 9 bases between them. Germline V gene data show CDR1 as LGHNA and CDR2 as YSLEER. This CDR3 region has 14 residues. As DNA, the CDR3 is TGCGCCAGCAGCCAGGGAGTCAACACAGATACGCAGTATTTT. It yields the protein CASSQGVNTDTQYF.

This chain joins TRBV20-1 and TRBJ2-3; 8 nucleotides agree with TRBD1. With 4 bases clipped from V and 0 bases from J, the junction kept 3 bases outside the gene matches. Per germline, CDR1 DFQATT and CDR2 SNEGSKA (reference sequence). CDR3 length equals 14 residues. CDR3 residues: CSANDRGSTDTQYF. Here the CDR3 DNA reads TGCAGTGCTAACGACAGGGGAAGCACAGATACGCAGTATTTT.

The J gene is TRBJ2-1, the V gene TRBV5-5, with D possibly matching TRBD1 (6 bases). Germline V gene lookup returns CDR1 SGHKS and CDR2 YYEKEE (reference sequence). The germline V and J ends were trimmed by 0 bases and 4 bases, with 8 bases remaining between them. The CDR3 length is 14 residues. The CDR3 nucleotides read TGTGCCAGCAGCTTGGTTGGACAGTACAATGAGCAGTTCTTC. Protein sequence: CASSLVGQYNEQFF.

V usage is TRBV12-3 or TRBV12-4 and J usage is TRBJ1-2, with D uncertain. Trimming left V 1 base short and J 0 bases short, with 18 bases between. The CDR3 consists of 18 residues. CDR3 sequence (DNA): TGTGCCAGCAGTTTAGGGGATCCCCGTGTGTTAGCTAACTATGGCTACACCTTC. This translates into CASSLGDPRVLANYGYTF.

The rearrangement uses TRBV5-8 and TRBJ2-7, with D unclear. The CDR3 spans 14 residues. V gave up 2 bases and J gave up 0 bases, with 9 bases separating them. Germline loops: CDR1 SGHTS, CDR2 YDEGEE. CDR3 amino acids: CASSFDPNSYEQYF. As DNA, the CDR3 is TGTGCCAGCAGCTTTGACCCGAACTCCTACGAGCAGTACTTC.

In its sample, this clonotype was seen a few times. The rearrangement uses TRBV12-3 or TRBV12-4 and TRBJ2-5, with D perhaps TRBD2 (6 bases). The length of the CDR3 is 17 residues. Trimming shortened V by 1 base and J by 5 bases, and 20 bases separated the two germline ends. In DNA, the CDR3 is TGTGCCAGCAGTTTAGTTGGGGTCGGGGAGGTTCGGGAGACCCAGTACTTC. Translated, it gives CASSLVGVGEVRETQYF.

This clonotype turned up a few times. V usage is TRBV10-3 and J usage is TRBJ1-2; D uncertain. This CDR3 has 12 residues. From germline, CDR1 is ENHRY and CDR2 SYGVKD. The V gene lost 7 bases and the J gene lost 1 base, with 7 bases spanning the gap. The CDR3 region has the DNA TGTGCCATCACGGCCGGTAACTATGGCTACACCTTC. Translation: CAITAGNYGYTF.

The chain joins TRBV12-3 or TRBV12-4 to TRBJ2-7, with D perhaps TRBD2 (6 bases). The CDR3 runs to 14 residues. The V and J ends lost 6 bases and 2 bases respectively, with 14 bases between them. This chain's CDR3 is CASRTGTATYEQYF. The CDR3 nucleotides read TGTGCCAGCAGAACCGGGACTGCGACCTACGAGCAGTACTTC.

The genes are TRBV20-1 and TRBJ2-3; D remains ambiguous. The germline CDR1 and CDR2 sequences are DFQATT and SNEGSKA (reference sequence). CDR3 length equals 15 residues. Deletions cut 3 bases from V and 2 bases from J, with 15 bases between. The CDR3 nucleotides are TGCAGTGCTAGTTGGATGCAAGTTAACACAGATACGCAGTATTTT. It encodes CSASWMQVNTDTQYF.

The table lists this clonotype with a few counts. The chain employs TRBV20-1 and TRBJ1-6; 7 positions match TRBD1. The V gene end was trimmed by 3 bases and the J gene end by 9 bases; junction bases not matched to a gene: 8. The length of the CDR3 is 14 residues. Germline V lookup: CDR1 DFQATT, CDR2 SNEGSKA (reference sequence). The CDR3: CSASQTGRASPLHF. CDR3 in DNA: TGCAGTGCTAGTCAGACAGGGAGGGCTTCACCCCTCCACTTT.

V and J are TRBV5-6 and TRBJ2-7; 8 bases match TRBD1. The J call may be faulty, since TRBJ2-1 better matches the DNA end. Per the germline V gene, CDR1 is SGHDT and CDR2 is YYEEEE. The CDR3 totals 15 residues. The CDR3 region has the DNA TGTGCCAGCAGCTGGGGACAGGTGGACTCCTACGAGCAGTTCTTC. It encodes CASSWGQVDSYEQFF.